The T cell receptor (beta chain) under discussion was sequenced for a study of OX40 agonist ivuxolimab in advanced cancers. Broadly, across the study: Ivuxolimab, which targeted the costimulatory receptor OX40 (CD134), was an agonistic, fully human IgG2 monoclonal antibody. Intravenous ivuxolimab was administered to patients every 2 weeks at six dose levels: 0.01, 0.1, 0.3, 1.5, 3 and 10 mg/kg. Of the roughly 54 dose-escalation patients, hepatocellular carcinoma was present in about 20, melanoma in approximately 15, renal cell carcinoma in 9 and head and neck cancer in 9. A male proportion of around 81% and a mean age of roughly 58 years, ranging from 23 to 79, were recorded for the dose-escalation cohort. Patients were allowed to have had prior anti-PD-1, anti-PD-L1 or anti-CTLA-4 therapy, and less than 45% of the dose-escalation patients had previously received checkpoint inhibitors. Three dose-escalation patients achieved partial responses, one with hepatocellular carcinoma and two with cutaneous melanoma. The point of sequencing TCRbeta in the periphery was to test whether ivuxolimab changed TCR sequence diversity and drove clonal T-cell expansion. The paper covers the monotherapy dose-escalation part of the phase I ivuxolimab trial, which included N ≈ 54 patients. The full study reports these points: Partial responders in the 0.1-3.0 mg/kg groups had among the lowest normalized peripheral clonal expansion, especially among CD8+ T cells. At doses of 0.1 to 3.0 mg/kg, clonal expansion of both CD4+ and CD8+ blood T cells was observed from baseline to week 6. After ivuxolimab, expanded clones were on average more numerous among CD8+ T cells than among CD4+ T cells. Antigen specificity was not determined for the clonally expanded peripheral T cells. Low levels of normalized T-cell clonal expansion were also seen in some nonresponding patients.

To sequence the TCRbeta CDR3 region, genomic DNA was isolated from the sorted cells. The immunoSEQ Assay was used to sequence the TCRbeta CDR3 regions. The immuneACCESS repertoire file appears here via TCRdb, limited to in-frame rearrangements. These files lack a portion of the clones; in checked studies, under half of the deficit traces to unresolved V genes, and the cause of the others is not known. The sample table contains about 70,000 clones; only one count was recorded for roughly four fifths of them. The top ten clonotypes cover around 5% of the sample. With regard to this clone: The antigen it recognizes is unknown. No base quality information exists; no much larger clone differs at one position.

From its cysteine to its phenylalanine, the CDR3 spans 18 amino acids. Only CDR3 DNA remains: 54 bases, in frame from the first base. The trial excluded patients who had a history of autoimmune disease or were on systemic immunosuppression. Peripheral blood for TCR sequencing was drawn from every dose cohort at baseline, at cycle 4 day 1 and at cycle 7 day 1. The samples were drawn from a first-in-human, open-label, multicenter phase I dose-escalation trial of ivuxolimab. Adults with locally advanced or metastatic head and neck squamous cell, hepatocellular, melanoma or renal cell carcinoma were enrolled in the trial. Before TCR sequencing, CD4+ and CD8+ T cells were separately sorted from peripheral blood.

This receptor chain uses TRBV21-1 and TRBJ1-2; no DNA check was done on the table's D call, TRBD1. TRBV21-1 is a documented pseudogene. The sequence came from an adult with an advanced solid tumor such as melanoma, head and neck, liver or kidney cancer. Sequenced here: CD4+ or CD8+ T cells sorted from blood, sampled in a trial of the OX40 agonist ivuxolimab. The nucleotide sequence reads as follows: TGTGCCAGCAGCAAAGGGACAGGGGAGGTCGTTTGGAACTATGGCTACACCTTC. This encodes CASSKGTGEVVWNYGYTF.